These 8 T cell receptor beta chains came from one sample sequenced in a study of neurological immune-mediated disorders. From the 5' RACE reads, TCRdb called clonotypes with MiXCR, one entry per CDR3 protein. Seen here are 30,000 to 40,000 distinct CDR3 sequences, approximately 4.2% observed once, and the top ten hold around 2%. Material for sequencing was PBMCs. These receptors all come from a man in his thirties or forties with multiple sclerosis.

Ten or more counts support this clonotype. The V gene is TRBV9, the J gene TRBJ1-1, with D hard to call. V dropped 0 bases and J dropped 4 bases, with 4 bases sitting between them. The CDR3 is made up of 12 amino acids. Germline assignment: CDR1 SGDLS and CDR2 YYNGEE. The CDR3 protein is CASSVGGTEAFF. For the CDR3, the DNA is TGTGCCAGCAGCGTAGGGGGCACTGAAGCTTTCTTT.

This chain uses TRBV6-5 with TRBJ2-6; no clear D gene. Trimming removed 5 bases from V and 2 bases from J, with 10 bases in between. Germline lookup yields CDR1 MNHEY and CDR2 SVGAGI. The CDR3 contains 15 residues. CDR3: CASSLTETGANVLTF. CDR3 nucleotides: TGTGCCAGCAGTCTCACAGAGACTGGGGCCAACGTCCTGACTTTC.

This clonotype occurred many times. The chain carries TRBV21-1 and TRBJ1-5; the table gives TRBD1 as D, unverified against the DNA. TRBV21-1 counts as a pseudogene. CDR3 length equals 16 residues. CDR3 nucleotides: TGTGCCAGCAGCACCCGGACAGGAGATAGCAATCAGCCCCAGCATTTT. Its translation is CASSTRTGDSNQPQHF.

This clonotype was counted many times. The V and J genes are TRBV5-1 and TRBJ2-5; D is possibly TRBD1 (5 bases). CDR1 SGHRS and CDR2 YFSETQ come from the germline V gene. The germline V and J ends were trimmed by 0 bases and 2 bases, with 5 bases remaining between them. This CDR3 is built from 13 residues. The CDR3 bases are TGCGCCAGCAGCTTGGAGGGGCAAGAGACCCAGTACTTC. It encodes CASSLEGQETQYF.

This clonotype was detected many times. The chain employs TRBV2 and TRBJ1-5, with a weak D call TRBD1 (6 bases). Between the trimmed V and J ends, which lost 8 bases and 0 bases, there was a span of 11 bases. The length of the CDR3 is 14 residues. Germline V gene sequence: CDR1 SNHLY, CDR2 FYNNEI. CDR3 sequence reads: CASRTGYSNQPQHF. The CDR3 DNA sequence: TGTGCCAGCCGTACAGGGTATAGCAATCAGCCCCAGCATTTT.

This clonotype was seen repeatedly, ten times or more. The genes are TRBV20-1 and TRBJ1-5; the D gene is possibly TRBD1 (5 bases). Germline loops: CDR1 DFQATT, CDR2 SNEGSKA (reference sequence). V lost 0 bases, J lost 8 bases, and 17 bases lay in between. This CDR3 has 15 amino acids. CDR3 sequence reads: CSARDRVKGWEPQHF. The CDR3 DNA reads as TGCAGTGCTAGAGATCGGGTTAAGGGGTGGGAGCCCCAGCATTTT.

At least ten counts were recorded for this clonotype. This rearrangement joins TRBV20-1 to TRBJ1-1, with 9 bases identical to TRBD1. Germline loops: CDR1 DFQATT, CDR2 SNEGSKA (reference sequence). The V gene end was trimmed by 3 bases and the J gene end by 11 bases; junction bases not matched to a gene: 16. The CDR3 has 15 residues. In DNA form, the CDR3 reads TGCAGTGCTAGGGGATCTCTGGACAGGGGAGATGGCGCTTTCTTT. Translation gives CSARGSLDRGDGAFF.

This clonotype was recorded a few times. The chain has TRBV27 and TRBJ1-5, with a possible D match to TRBD1 (5 bases). Trimming shortened V by 10 bases and J by 7 bases, and 14 bases separated the two germline ends. CDR1 MNHEY and CDR2 SMNVEV come from the germline V gene (reference sequence). The CDR3 extends over 12 amino acids. CDR3 DNA: TGTGCCACTCGGCAGGGTGGGCAGCCCCAGCATTTT. Translation gives CATRQGGQPQHF.